This T cell receptor (beta chain) was recorded in a study of control samples from healthy donors and cancer patients (dated by TCRdb to the early 2020s). With respect to this clone: The antigen this receptor binds is unknown. Nothing much larger sits one base from this clone, and base qualities are not available.

Preparation of the library involved the immunoSEQ multiplex PCR assay. TCRdb retrieved this table from immuneACCESS and kept in-frame rearrangements only. Not all clones are present; in checked studies, unresolved V genes account for under half, and no reason is known for the remainder. Recorded for this sample are tens of thousands of clones; roughly 93% of them occurred a single time. The top ten clonotypes cover about 1.3% of the sample. The CDR3, cysteine through phenylalanine, is 15 amino acids long. The retained sequence is limited to the CDR3, 45 bases, with the frame set at the first base. Sequences SEHNR (CDR1) and FQNEAQ (CDR2) are obtained from the germline V gene (reference sequence). Relative to germline, V is 0 bases shorter and J is 3 bases shorter, with 11 bases between their ends.

The sequencing sample was made of PBMCs. The TCR originated in a woman in her forties with lung cancer. The chain joins TRBV7-9 to TRBJ1-1; tentative D gene TRBD1, with 5 bases matching. The sequenced DNA is TGTGCCAGCAGCTTAGCCCCAGGGTCGGACACTGAAGCTTTCTTT. Its translation is CASSLAPGSDTEAFF. The CDR3, completed at both ends by the reference TRBV7-9 and TRBJ1-1 genes, gives the full variable domain DTGVSQNPRHKITKRGQNVTFRCDPISEHNRLYWYRQTLGQGPEFLTYFQNEAQLEKSRLLSDRFSAERPKGSFSTLEIQRTEQGDSAMYLCASSLAPGSDTEAFFGQGTRLTVV.